These T cell receptor beta chains were read from a single sample in a study of blood T cells in healthy people across ages. TCRdb re-called the 5' RACE reads through MiXCR, storing one row per CDR3 protein. The repertoire consists of more than 800,000 distinct CDR3 sequences, with under 30% occurring once and the leading ten covering 15% to 20%. Sequenced sample: blood. Receptors were obtained from a woman older than 75 in good health. Each CDR3 is given with its conserved first and last residue. The order of the fields is clone size, J gene, V gene, D gene, CDR3 protein, CDR3 DNA. A D gene is named only where the DNA matches it firmly. Clone size is not always given. Where it is, it says once, few, many or a class for expanded clones.

>many|TRBJ1-2|TRBV6-2/TRBV6-3|-
CASSNRDYGYTF
TGTGCCAGCAGTAACAGAGACTATGGCTACACCTTC
>-|TRBJ2-7|TRBV7-2|-
CASSSQTYLSYEQYF
TGTGCCAGCAGCTCCCAAACCTATCTGTCCTACGAGCAGTACTTC
>many|TRBJ1-2|TRBV6-1|TRBD1
CASNPTGGGYTF
TGTGCCAGCAACCCCACAGGGGGAGGCTACACCTTC
>-|TRBJ2-7|TRBV3-1|TRBD1
CASSHRTGLHEQYF
TGTGCCAGCAGCCACAGGACAGGGTTACACGAGCAGTACTTC
>-|TRBJ2-2|TRBV20-1|-
CSARAGDPGELFF
TGCAGTGCCAGGGCAGGGGATCCCGGGGAGCTGTTTTTT
>-|TRBJ2-3|TRBV20-1|-
CSARQPPMEGEAFPDTQYF
TGCAGTGCTAGACAACCCCCAATGGAGGGGGAGGCGTTCCCAGATACGCAGTATTTT
>-|TRBJ1-4|TRBV25-1|-
CASSDGSTNEKLFF
TGTGCCAGCAGTGATGGGTCAACTAATGAAAAACTGTTTTTT
>many|TRBJ2-7|TRBV27|TRBD2
CASSLGAGGTYEQYF
TGTGCCAGCAGTTTAGGGGCGGGGGGGACCTACGAGCAGTACTTC
>many|TRBJ2-3|TRBV5-1|TRBD1
CASSTGQGFADTQYF
TGCGCCAGCAGCACCGGACAGGGGTTCGCAGATACGCAGTATTTT
>many|TRBJ2-7|TRBV18|-
CASSVTDSYEQYF
TGTGCCAGCTCAGTCACAGATTCCTACGAGCAGTACTTC
>many|TRBJ2-7|TRBV30|-
CAWSHPGSSYEQYF
TGTGCCTGGAGTCATCCAGGGAGCTCCTACGAGCAGTACTTC
>few|TRBJ1-5|TRBV27|-
CASSQAVNQPQHF
TGTGCCAGCAGTCAGGCGGTCAATCAGCCCCAGCATTTT
>many|TRBJ2-3|TRBV7-9|TRBD2
CASNISPSGGQSSTDTQYF
TGTGCCAGCAACATTTCCCCTAGCGGGGGTCAATCTAGCACAGATACGCAGTATTTT
>-|TRBJ1-1|TRBV2|-
CASWEGGSNTEAFF
TGTGCCAGCTGGGAGGGGGGCTCGAACACTGAAGCTTTCTTT
>-|TRBJ2-7|TRBV2|TRBD1
CASSYRQGATYEQYF
TGTGCCAGCAGTTACCGACAGGGGGCCACCTACGAGCAGTACTTC
>many|TRBJ2-7|TRBV18|-
CASSPQGRGLYEQYF
TGTGCCAGCTCACCACAGGGAAGGGGATTGTACGAGCAGTACTTC
>-|TRBJ2-5|TRBV7-9|-
CASSPPTGQQYF
TGTGCCAGCAGCCCACCGACGGGGCAGCAGTACTTC
>-|TRBJ1-2|TRBV2|-
CASSEGVPTEGYTF
TGTGCCAGCAGTGAGGGGGTACCCACGGAAGGCTACACCTTC
>many|TRBJ2-1|TRBV27|TRBD1
CASQDRGRGNEQFF
TGTGCCAGCCAAGACAGGGGGCGCGGCAATGAGCAGTTCTTC
>few|TRBJ1-1|TRBV20-1|-
CSARDRFRTEAFF
TGCAGTGCTAGAGATCGGTTCCGCACTGAAGCTTTCTTT
>few|TRBJ2-5|TRBV28|-
CASILLGGRQETQYF
TGTGCCAGCATTTTACTAGGCGGTAGACAAGAGACCCAGTACTTC
>-|TRBJ2-5|TRBV2|-
CASSTMGGEQYF
TGTGCCAGCAGTACAATGGGCGGTGAGCAGTACTTC
>many|TRBJ2-1|TRBV6-2/TRBV6-3|-
CASSYSPSGVIASSYNEQFF
TGTGCCAGCAGTTACTCCCCCTCCGGGGTGATAGCAAGCTCCTACAATGAGCAGTTCTTC
>many|TRBJ2-1|TRBV4-2|-
CASSQTARGSYNEQFF
TGTGCCAGCAGCCAGACAGCGAGGGGCTCCTACAATGAGCAGTTCTTC
>many|TRBJ2-5|TRBV29-1|-
CSALGAEKTQYF
TGCAGCGCCCTCGGGGCGGAAAAGACCCAGTACTTC
>-|TRBJ2-2|TRBV12-3/TRBV12-4|TRBD2
CASRPTSGGDTGELFF
TGTGCCAGCAGACCGACTAGCGGGGGGGACACCGGGGAGCTGTTTTTT
>-|TRBJ2-3|TRBV12-3/TRBV12-4|TRBD2
CASSVATSGGGRTDTQYF
TGTGCCAGCAGCGTAGCTACTAGCGGGGGGGGCCGCACAGATACGCAGTATTTT
>many|TRBJ2-3|TRBV20-1|TRBD1
CSHNRGFTDTQYF
TGCAGTCACAACAGGGGATTCACAGATACGCAGTATTTT
>many|TRBJ2-5|TRBV20-1|TRBD1
CSARPGQGAPTQYF
TGCAGTGCTAGACCCGGACAGGGAGCCCCGACCCAGTACTTC
>once|TRBJ2-7|TRBV20-1|-
CSSSDLRTGVIEQYF
TGCAGTTCTAGCGACTTGCGGACAGGCGTTATCGAGCAGTACTTC
>-|TRBJ2-2|TRBV7-2|TRBD1
CASSLTPGTGSGELFF
TGTGCCAGCAGCTTAACCCCCGGGACAGGGTCCGGGGAGCTGTTTTTT
>many|TRBJ2-7|TRBV5-1|-
CASSFATTRLGGEQYF
TGCGCCAGCAGCTTCGCGACGACCCGCCTCGGGGGCGAGCAGTACTTC
>many|TRBJ1-2|TRBV7-2|-
CASSLVGPLEGYTF
TGTGCCAGCAGCTTAGTTGGGCCCCTCGAGGGCTACACCTTC
>-|TRBJ2-4|TRBV7-2|-
CASSLVGPPRDIQYF
TGTGCCAGCAGCTTAGTAGGTCCCCCGAGGGACATTCAGTACTTC
>many|TRBJ1-2|TRBV7-2|TRBD1
CASSFWTGGTDGGYTF
TGTGCCAGCAGCTTTTGGACAGGGGGCACCGACGGTGGCTACACCTTC
>-|TRBJ2-1|TRBV7-2|-
CASSPQGPWRETQFF
TGCGCCAGCAGCCCCCAGGGCCCCTGGAGGGAGACCCAGTTCTTC
>-|TRBJ2-3|TRBV6-2/TRBV6-3|TRBD1
CASNPRDSYADTQYF
TGTGCCAGCAACCCCAGGGACAGCTACGCAGATACGCAGTATTTT
>-|TRBJ1-2|TRBV10-3|-
CAIREGSAVYGYTF
TGTGCCATCAGGGAAGGATCGGCCGTCTATGGCTACACCTTC